This T cell receptor beta chain stems from a study of shared clonotypes between healthy human individuals. Study details: Three CD4 naive, three CD4 memory, two CD8 naive and one CD8 memory plate were used per donor.

CDR1 and CDR2 from the germline V gene are MDHEN and SYDVKM. The CDR3 runs to 11 residues. The V end was cut by 3 bases, the J end by 4 bases, with 4 bases between. Approximately 210 ng DNA, about 33,000 T cell genomes, went into each sorted-subset replicate PCR. TCRdb keeps only in-frame clones here, not all; method: immunoSEQ multiplex PCR. The profile shows about 1.5 million clones, approximately 98% of them singletons. On this clone: Other DNA sequences from this sample encode an identical CDR3 as well.

V and J are TRBV28 and TRBJ2-7; no definite D call. This receptor was taken from a young man in good health. The source material was naive CD4+ T cells sorted from blood. This sample's subset: CD45RA+ positively selected. The CDR3 sequence is CASSFSYEQYF. In nucleotides, the CDR3 is TGTGCCAGCAGTTTTTCGTACGAGCAGTACTTC.